The T cell receptor beta chain under discussion was sequenced for a study of T cell repertoires in cytomegalovirus infection. Findings and caveats of the study: Across the ex vivo response, the dominant clonotypes were HLA-C-restricted CMV-specific TCR beta clonotypes.

Note on this clonotype: Its antigen is not known.

One entry per CDR3 protein, called by TCRdb with MiXCR from the reads. This table has 450,000 to 550,000 distinct CDR3 sequences, approximately 42% appearing once. The material sequenced was cultured PBMCs, taken from culture after CMV antigen stimulation. The clonotype comes from a human donor in good health (CMV status not recorded). Some clones in this sample may be carry-over from other donors' samples.

Here the CDR3 DNA reads TGCGCCAGCAGGTTCATTGCCGGGACAGGGGATGAGACCCAGTACTTC. Encoded protein: CASRFIAGTGDETQYF. The rearrangement links TRBV5-1 to TRBJ2-5; 10 positions agree with TRBD1. V lost 5 bases and J lost 5; bases outside the gene matches: 12. The CDR3 sequence is 16 residues long. Germline assignment: CDR1 SGHRS and CDR2 YFSETQ.